A selection of T cell receptor beta chains follows, all from one sample in a study of cytomegalovirus exposure and HLA in healthy donors. Sequencing used immunoSEQ multiplex PCR; TCRdb keeps in-frame clones, though not all of them. The table has around 130,000 clones, roughly 70% seen once. The source material was PBMCs. The receptor set was obtained from a woman in her thirties or forties in good health and CMV-seropositive. Each CDR3 is given with its conserved first and last residue. The order of the fields is clone size, J gene, V gene, D gene, CDR3 DNA, CDR3 protein. D genes are given only for firm matches. The size entry is marked missing in some rows and otherwise reads once, few, many or a size class.

>.|TRBJ2-5|TRBV2|.
TGTGCCAGCGCGGGGCGTCCAGGGGGGTTGGAGACCCAGTACTTC
CASAGRPGGLETQYF
>once|TRBJ2-5|TRBV5-1|TRBD2
TGCGCCAGCAGCCCGGGACTAGCGGGGCAAGAGACCCAGTACTTC
CASSPGLAGQETQYF
>once|TRBJ2-2|TRBV5-6|TRBD2
TGTGCCAGCAGCTGGGGAGGGACGGACACCGGGGAGCTGTTTTTT
CASSWGGTDTGELFF
>.|TRBJ2-7|TRBV27|TRBD1
TGTGCCAGCAGCCGTTCACCCATCGGACAGGGGGTAACCTACGAGCAGTACTTC
CASSRSPIGQGVTYEQYF
>.|TRBJ2-7|TRBV19|TRBD1
TGTGCCAGTAGGCCGGGACAGGCCTACGAGCAGTACTTC
CASRPGQAYEQYF
>.|TRBJ2-7|TRBV6-1|.
TGTGCCAGCAGTGTGTCTGCCAGGGCGAGCTCCTACGAGCAGTACTTC
CASSVSARASSYEQYF
>.|TRBJ2-1|TRBV6-5|TRBD1
TGTGCCAGCAGTTACCGGGACAGGGGGCGCCACAATGAGCAGTTCTTC
CASSYRDRGRHNEQFF
>.|TRBJ2-1|TRBV10-3|.
TGTGCCATCAGTGAGTCGCAGGAGGATGAGCAGTTCTTC
CAISESQEDEQFF
>.|TRBJ1-1|TRBV9|TRBD1
TGTGCCAGCAGCAGAAGGGACAGTCCTGAAGCTTTCTTT
CASSRRDSPEAFF
>once|TRBJ2-5|TRBV12-5|TRBD2
TGTGCTAGTGGTTTAAGCGGGGGGGAAGGGGAGACCCAGTACTTC
CASGLSGGEGETQYF
>few|TRBJ2-5|TRBV29-1|.
TGCAGCGTTGATGGGGCCGTTGGCCAAGAGACCCAGTACTTC
CSVDGAVGQETQYF
>.|TRBJ2-3|TRBV5-4|.
TGTGCCAGCAGCTTTCCCGCAGATACGCAGTATTTT
CASSFPADTQYF
>.|TRBJ1-2|TRBV4-3|.
TGCGCCAGCAGCCAAGACGGGGGGTTCTATGGCTACACCTTC
CASSQDGGFYGYTF
>.|TRBJ2-1|TRBV7-2|.
TGTGCCAGCAGCTTAGAGCTGGAGGTAGATGAGCAGTTCTTC
CASSLELEVDEQFF
>.|TRBJ2-7|TRBV6-1|TRBD1
TGTGCCAGCAGTGAAGCGCGATGGCAGGGGGACCACGAGCAGTACTTC
CASSEARWQGDHEQYF
>.|TRBJ2-5|TRBV19|TRBD1
TGTGCCAGTACCTCCGGACAGGGGACGGGAGAGACCCAGTACTTC
CASTSGQGTGETQYF
>.|TRBJ1-2|TRBV7-9|.
TGTGCCAGCAGCTTAGGGCAGCGGGTTAACTATGGCTACACCTTC
CASSLGQRVNYGYTF
>.|TRBJ2-7|TRBV10-3|TRBD1
TGTGCCATCAAAGGGACAGGGCTATACGAGCAGTACTTC
CAIKGTGLYEQYF
>few|TRBJ2-5|TRBV27|.
TGTGCCAGCAGCCTGGCCAGGGGGGAAGAGACCCAGTACTTC
CASSLARGEETQYF
>.|TRBJ1-5|TRBV27|.
TGTGCCAGCAGTTTCGTGGCCTTTAGCAATCAGCCCCAGCATTTT
CASSFVAFSNQPQHF
>once|TRBJ1-2|TRBV5-8|TRBD1
TGTGCCAGCCTCCGGGACAGCAACTATGGCTACACCTTC
CASLRDSNYGYTF
>once|TRBJ1-2|TRBV5-1|.
TGCGCCAGCAGCTTGGTCGGGGATGTCTATGGCTACACCTTC
CASSLVGDVYGYTF
>.|TRBJ2-5|TRBV5-1|.
TGCGCCAGCAGCTTGCAACTAGAAGAGACCCAGTACTTC
CASSLQLEETQYF
>.|TRBJ1-2|TRBV7-7|TRBD1
TGTGCCAGCAGCTTGCAGGGGGCTCGATATGGCTACACCTTC
CASSLQGARYGYTF
>medium-sized|TRBJ2-1|TRBV28|TRBD2
TGTGCCAGCAGTTTAGGGACTAGTGGCGAGCAGTTCTTC
CASSLGTSGEQFF
>.|TRBJ2-7|TRBV7-9|.
TGTGCCAGCAGCCCGGTAACGTGGGAGCAGTACTTC
CASSPVTWEQYF
>few|TRBJ1-4|TRBV4-3|.
TGCGCCAGCAGCGACAGGACAACTAATGAAAAACTGTTTTTT
CASSDRTTNEKLFF
>once|TRBJ1-4|TRBV5-1|TRBD1
TGCGCCAGCAGCCGAGGTGACAGGGTAGATCATGAAAAACTGTTTTTT
CASSRGDRVDHEKLFF
>.|TRBJ2-7|TRBV15|.
TGTGCCACCAGCAGAGATATCCAGTACGAGCAGTACTTC
CATSRDIQYEQYF